This T cell receptor beta chain was observed in a study of cytomegalovirus exposure and HLA in healthy donors. Findings and limits, study-wide: What TCR beta sequences reportedly achieved was accurate prediction of HLA-A and HLA-B alleles in most subjects. Owing to their indistinguishability, certain V segments, notably TRBV6-2 and TRBV6-3, were excluded.

The V end was cut by 3 bases, the J end by 2 bases, with 11 bases between. This CDR3 region has 14 residues. Germline assignment: CDR1 SGDLS and CDR2 YYNGEE. On this clone itself: The antigen remains unidentified.

PCR involved 60 Vbeta and 13 Jbeta primers. The assay was immunoSEQ multiplex PCR, and TCRdb's table has in-frame clones only and misses some. The table lists just under 250,000 clones, around 76% of them singletons. The chain has TRBV9 and TRBJ2-5, with D perhaps TRBD2 (6 bases). This receptor was identified in a woman in her forties in good health and CMV-seropositive. The sequencing sample was made of PBMCs. The CDR3 sequence is CASSESDYQETQYF. Here the CDR3 DNA reads TGTGCCAGCAGCGAGTCGGACTATCAAGAGACCCAGTACTTC.